This T cell receptor beta chain was recorded in a study of T-cell reconstitution after alpha-beta-depleted transplantation in children. Study conclusions and caveats: Surviving recipient T cells and thymic progenitors produced the high day-60 TCRbeta diversity seen in some patients.

This clonotype was detected a few times. Antigen specificity is unknown. The library targeted TCRbeta and was prepared with unique molecular identifiers. TCRdb reprocessed the PCR reads with MiXCR, giving one entry per CDR3 protein. Of approximately 1,000,000 distinct CDR3 sequences listed, under 30% are singletons. The CDR3 contains 13 residues. Trimming removed 4 bases from V and 5 bases from J; junction bases left unmatched: 1. CDR1 and CDR2 (germline): SGHTA, FQGNSA. The chain is built from TRBV7-2 and TRBJ2-7, with 11 bases that match TRBD1. The source of this sequence is a boy under three years old who had a stem cell transplant for SCID, so the T cells may come from the graft donor. The specimen comprised PBMCs, mostly from graft donor cells, sampled 360 days after TCRalphabeta/CD19-depleted stem cell transplant. The CDR3 sequence: CASSWTGGDEQYF. The CDR3 DNA follows: TGTGCCAGCAGCTGGACAGGGGGCGACGAGCAGTACTTC.